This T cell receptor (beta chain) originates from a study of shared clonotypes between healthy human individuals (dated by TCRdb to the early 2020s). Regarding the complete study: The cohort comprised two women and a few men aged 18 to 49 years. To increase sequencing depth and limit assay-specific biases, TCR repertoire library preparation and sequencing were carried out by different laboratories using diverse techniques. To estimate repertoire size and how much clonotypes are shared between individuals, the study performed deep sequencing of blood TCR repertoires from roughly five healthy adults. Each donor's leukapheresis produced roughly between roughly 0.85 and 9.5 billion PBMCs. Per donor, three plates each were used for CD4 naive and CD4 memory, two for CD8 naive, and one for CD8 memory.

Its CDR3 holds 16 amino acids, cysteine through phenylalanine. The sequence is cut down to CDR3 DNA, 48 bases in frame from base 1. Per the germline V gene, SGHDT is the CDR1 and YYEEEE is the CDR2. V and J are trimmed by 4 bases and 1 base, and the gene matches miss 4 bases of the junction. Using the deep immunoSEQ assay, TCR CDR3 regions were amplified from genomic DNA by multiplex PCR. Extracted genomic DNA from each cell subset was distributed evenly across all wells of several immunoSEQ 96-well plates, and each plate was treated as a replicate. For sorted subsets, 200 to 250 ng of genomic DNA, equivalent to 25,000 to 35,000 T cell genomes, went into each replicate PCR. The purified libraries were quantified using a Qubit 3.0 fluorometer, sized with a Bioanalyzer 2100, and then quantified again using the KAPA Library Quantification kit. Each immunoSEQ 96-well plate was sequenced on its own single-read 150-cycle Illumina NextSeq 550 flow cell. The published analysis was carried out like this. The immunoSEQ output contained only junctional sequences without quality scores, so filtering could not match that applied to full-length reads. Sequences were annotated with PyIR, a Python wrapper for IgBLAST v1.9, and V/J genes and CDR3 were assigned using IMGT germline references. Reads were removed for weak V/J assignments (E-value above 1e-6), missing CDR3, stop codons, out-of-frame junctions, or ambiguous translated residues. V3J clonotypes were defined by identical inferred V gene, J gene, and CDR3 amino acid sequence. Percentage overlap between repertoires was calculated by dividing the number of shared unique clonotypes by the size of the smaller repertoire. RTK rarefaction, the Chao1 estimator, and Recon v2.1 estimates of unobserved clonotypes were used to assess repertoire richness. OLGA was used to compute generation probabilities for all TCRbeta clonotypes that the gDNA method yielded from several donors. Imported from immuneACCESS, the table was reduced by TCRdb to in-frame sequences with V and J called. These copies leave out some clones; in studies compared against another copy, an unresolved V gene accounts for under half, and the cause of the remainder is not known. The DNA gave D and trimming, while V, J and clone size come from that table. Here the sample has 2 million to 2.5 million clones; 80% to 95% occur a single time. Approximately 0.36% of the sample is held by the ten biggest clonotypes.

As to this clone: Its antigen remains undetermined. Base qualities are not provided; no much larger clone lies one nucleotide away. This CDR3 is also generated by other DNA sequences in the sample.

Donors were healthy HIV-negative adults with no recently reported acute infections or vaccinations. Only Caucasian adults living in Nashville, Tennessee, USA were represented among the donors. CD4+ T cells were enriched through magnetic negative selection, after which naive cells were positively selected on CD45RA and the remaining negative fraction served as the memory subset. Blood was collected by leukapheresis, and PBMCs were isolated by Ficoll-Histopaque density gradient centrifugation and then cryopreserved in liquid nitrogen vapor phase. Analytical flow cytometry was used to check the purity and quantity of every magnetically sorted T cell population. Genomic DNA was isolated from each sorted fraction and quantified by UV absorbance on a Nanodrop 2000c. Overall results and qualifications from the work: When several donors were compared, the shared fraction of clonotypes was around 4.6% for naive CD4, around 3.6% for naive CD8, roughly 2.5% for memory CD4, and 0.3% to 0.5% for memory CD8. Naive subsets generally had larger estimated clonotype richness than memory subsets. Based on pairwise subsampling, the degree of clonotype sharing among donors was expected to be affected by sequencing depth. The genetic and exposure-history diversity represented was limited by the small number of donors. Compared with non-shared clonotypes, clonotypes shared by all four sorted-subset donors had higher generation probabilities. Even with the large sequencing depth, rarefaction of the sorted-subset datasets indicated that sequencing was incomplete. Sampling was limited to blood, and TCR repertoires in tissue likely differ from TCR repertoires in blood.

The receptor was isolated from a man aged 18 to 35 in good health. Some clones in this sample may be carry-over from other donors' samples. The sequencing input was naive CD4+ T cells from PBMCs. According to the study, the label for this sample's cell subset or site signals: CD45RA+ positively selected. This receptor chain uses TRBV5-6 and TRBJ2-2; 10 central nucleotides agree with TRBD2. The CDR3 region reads CASSLRLAGNTGELFF. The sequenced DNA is TGTGCCAGCAGCCTAAGACTAGCGGGGAACACCGGGGAGCTGTTTTTT.